The rows below give T cell receptor beta chains drawn from one sample of a study of cytomegalovirus exposure and HLA in healthy donors. Generated by immunoSEQ multiplex PCR, the TCRdb table keeps only in-frame clones and is missing some. The sample holds 85,000 to 110,000 clones, 65% to 80% seen once. Sequencing was performed on PBMCs. The receptor set was obtained from a woman in her late teens or twenties in good health and CMV-seropositive. CDR3s include the opening cysteine and the closing phenylalanine or tryptophan. A D gene is named only where the DNA matches it firmly. Only some rows state a clone size, as once, few, many or a class for expanded clones.

J gene	D gene	clone size	V gene	CDR3 DNA	CDR3 protein
TRBJ2-5	TRBD2	once	TRBV9	TGTGCCAGCAGCGTAGGAACGGTGGTAGCGGGGGGGGGACAAGAGACCCAGTACTTC	CASSVGTVVAGGGQETQYF
TRBJ2-1	NA	NA	TRBV7-9	TGTGCCAGCAGCGCGAACAATGAGCAGTTCTTC	CASSANNEQFF
TRBJ1-5	NA	NA	TRBV18	TGTGCCAGCTCACCAACCTCTGGCGGAAAGAATCAGCCCCAGCATTTT	CASSPTSGGKNQPQHF
TRBJ1-1	TRBD1	few	TRBV6-1	TGTGCCAGCACCCTACAGGGGGGGACTGAAGCTTTCTTT	CASTLQGGTEAFF
TRBJ2-7	NA	NA	TRBV7-3	TGTGCCAGCAGCTCGGACAACAGGGTACACGAGCAGTACTTC	CASSSDNRVHEQYF
TRBJ1-2	TRBD1	NA	TRBV9	TGTGCCAGCACTCCCGGACAGGGTAACTATGGCTACACCTTC	CASTPGQGNYGYTF
TRBJ1-2	TRBD1	NA	TRBV27	TGTGCCAGCAGTTCCCAGAGACAGGGAAGCTATGGCTACACCTTC	CASSSQRQGSYGYTF
TRBJ1-6	NA	NA	TRBV12-5	TGTGCTAGTGGTTTGGGCCGGGTACCCCTCCACTTT	CASGLGRVPLHF
TRBJ1-5	TRBD1	NA	TRBV28	TGTGCCAGCAGCCCCACAGGGGGCGGAAGGAGCAATCAGCCCCAGCATTTT	CASSPTGGGRSNQPQHF
TRBJ1-3	NA	few	TRBV4-3	TGCGCCAGCAGCCAAGGACAGGCCCAGGGAAACACCATATATTTT	CASSQGQAQGNTIYF
TRBJ2-7	TRBD1	NA	TRBV5-1	TGCGCCAGCAGCTCCTCCGGGACAGGGGGCAAGCAGCACTTC	CASSSSGTGGKQHF
TRBJ1-1	NA	few	TRBV7-9	TGTGCCAGCAGCTTAACAGGGAACACTGAAGCTTTCTTT	CASSLTGNTEAFF
TRBJ1-3	TRBD1	NA	TRBV19	TGTGCCAGTACCCGGACAGGGGGGAATTCTGGAAACACCATATATTTT	CASTRTGGNSGNTIYF
TRBJ2-1	TRBD1	NA	TRBV7-8	TGTGCCAGCAGCTTAGCCATACAGGGGGTGCTTGAGCAGTTCTTC	CASSLAIQGVLEQFF
TRBJ2-1	TRBD2	NA	TRBV9	TGTGCCAGCAATCGACTAGCGGGGCACAATGAGCAGTTCTTC	CASNRLAGHNEQFF
TRBJ1-4	TRBD1	NA	TRBV27	TGTGCCAGCAGTTTAAAAGGGGGCTATGAAAAACTGTTTTTT	CASSLKGGYEKLFF
TRBJ2-4	TRBD2	NA	TRBV28	TGTGCCAGCAGTCTAGCGGGGGAGGGCAAAAACATTCAGTACTTC	CASSLAGEGKNIQYF
TRBJ2-7	NA	NA	TRBV9	TGTGCCAGCAGTTCCTTACGAGGAGCCCACGAGCAGTACTTC	CASSSLRGAHEQYF
TRBJ1-2	TRBD1	few	TRBV6-5	TGTGCCAGCAGTTCAAGGACAGGCTATGGCTACACCTTC	CASSSRTGYGYTF
TRBJ2-1	TRBD2	NA	TRBV30	TGTGCCTGGAGTGTGGGGGGGAGGGCGGCTCTAGGTGAGCAGTTCTTC	CAWSVGGRAALGEQFF
TRBJ2-3	NA	few	TRBV7-2	TGTGCCAGCAGCCAGGGAGGCGGGATGGATACGCAGTATTTT	CASSQGGGMDTQYF
TRBJ1-1	NA	few	TRBV4-1	TGCGCCAGCAGCCAACCGAGGAACACTGAAGCTTTCTTT	CASSQPRNTEAFF
TRBJ2-3	TRBD2	few	TRBV30	TGTGCCTGGACGGGGACTAGCGGCACAGATACGCAGTATTTT	CAWTGTSGTDTQYF
TRBJ2-4	NA	NA	TRBV11-2	TGTGCCAGCAGCTCCAGAATAGCCAAAAACATTCAGTACTTC	CASSSRIAKNIQYF
TRBJ1-6	NA	NA	TRBV5-1	TGCGCCAGCCTATTACAGGTTCACTATAATTCACCCCTCCACTTT	CASLLQVHYNSPLHF
TRBJ2-1	NA	NA	TRBV5-8	TGTGCCAGCAGCTTGGAAAAGGGGATTTCTTACAATGAGCAGTTCTTC	CASSLEKGISYNEQFF
TRBJ1-1	NA	NA	TRBV19	TGTGCCAGTAGTCTAAGGGAGGGCTTGAACACTGAAGCTTTCTTT	CASSLREGLNTEAFF
TRBJ2-7	TRBD2	NA	TRBV5-4	TGTGCCAGCAGCTCGCGACTAGCGGGGGTCGACGAGCAGTACTTC	CASSSRLAGVDEQYF
TRBJ2-3	NA	few	TRBV7-9	TGTGCCAGCAGCTTAAGCCCAGGTGGTACGCAGTATTTT	CASSLSPGGTQYF
TRBJ2-1	TRBD2	NA	TRBV18	TGTGCCAGCTCACCACGCGGCGGGAGTGGTGAGCAGTTCTTC	CASSPRGGSGEQFF
TRBJ2-3	TRBD2	NA	TRBV7-9	TGTGCCAGCAGCCCCCGGGAGCGGGGGGGCGCAGATACGCAGTATTTT	CASSPRERGGADTQYF
TRBJ2-7	TRBD1	NA	TRBV5-5	TGTGCCAGCAGCCCCCCGCAGGGGGTCAACGAGCAGTACTTC	CASSPPQGVNEQYF
TRBJ2-4	TRBD2	NA	TRBV18	TGTGCCAGCTCGGGAGGGGAGATAGCCAAAAACATTCAGTACTTC	CASSGGEIAKNIQYF
TRBJ2-3	TRBD1	NA	TRBV27	TGTGCCAGCAGGGACAGGGGCGTGGATACGCAGTATTTT	CASRDRGVDTQYF
TRBJ2-3	TRBD2	few	TRBV2	TGTGCCAGCAGTGAATTGGTTAGCGGGGGGTGGTTTCGCGGCACAGATACGCAGTATTTT	CASSELVSGGWFRGTDTQYF
TRBJ2-1	NA	NA	TRBV27	TGTGCCAGCAGTTTGGACAGCTCCTACAATGAGCAGTTCTTC	CASSLDSSYNEQFF
TRBJ2-5	TRBD2	NA	TRBV18	TGTGCCAGCTCCCGGGGGGTAGCGGGAGCTGAAGAGACCCAGTACTTC	CASSRGVAGAEETQYF
TRBJ2-5	TRBD1	NA	TRBV5-6	TGTGCCAGCTCCGAGGAACAGGGGGTGATAGAGACCCAGTACTTC	CASSEEQGVIETQYF
TRBJ2-7	TRBD1	NA	TRBV11-2	TGTGCCAGCAGCTTCGTTACAGGGGTCTCCTACGAGCAGTACTTC	CASSFVTGVSYEQYF
TRBJ1-4	NA	NA	TRBV7-9	TGTGCCAGCAGAATAGCAACTAATGAAAAACTGTTTTTT	CASRIATNEKLFF
TRBJ1-4	NA	NA	TRBV5-4	TGTGCCAGCAGCCGTTGGGGGGCTAATGAAAAACTGTTTTTT	CASSRWGANEKLFF
TRBJ2-3	NA	NA	TRBV11-2	TGTGCCAGCAGCTCTCTACGGAGGACGCAGTATTTT	CASSSLRRTQYF
TRBJ2-1	TRBD1	NA	TRBV11-3	TGTGCCAGCAGCCTACCGGGACAGTCCAATGAGCAGTTCTTC	CASSLPGQSNEQFF
TRBJ2-5	NA	few	TRBV4-2	TGTGCCAGCAGCCAACCCGTTGGGAGGGGGGAGACCCAGTACTTC	CASSQPVGRGETQYF
TRBJ2-7	NA	NA	TRBV7-2	TGTGCCAGCAGCTTCGGACAGTTCTACGAGCAGTACTTC	CASSFGQFYEQYF
TRBJ2-5	NA	NA	TRBV19	TGTGCCAGTAGTGGGACTCGGGGCCGAGACTTTCAAGAGACCCAGTACTTC	CASSGTRGRDFQETQYF
TRBJ1-1	NA	NA	TRBV13	TGTGCCAGCAGCTTATACTTAGGGGCTATCTTCCGGAACACTGAAGCTTTCTTT	CASSLYLGAIFRNTEAFF
TRBJ1-2	TRBD1	NA	TRBV5-5	TGTGCCAGCAGCTTTTCGATCACAGGGGGACTCTATGGCTACACCTTC	CASSFSITGGLYGYTF
TRBJ2-7	NA	few	TRBV6-1	TGTGCCAGCCGGTTCTACGAGCAGTACTTC	CASRFYEQYF
TRBJ1-2	NA	NA	TRBV19	TGTGCCAGTAGTATAAACAGTATTGGCTACACCTTC	CASSINSIGYTF
TRBJ2-3	NA	NA	TRBV27	TGTGCCAGCAGTTTATTAGGCGGAGGCGAGCGGACGCAGTATTTT	CASSLLGGGERTQYF
TRBJ2-1	TRBD2	NA	TRBV5-1	TGCGCCAGCAGCGAAAGGACTAGCGGGGGGGCGAGGGAGCAGTTCTTC	CASSERTSGGAREQFF
TRBJ1-5	TRBD1	NA	TRBV2	TGTGCCAGCAGTCTGAGGGGGCAGGGGCAGCCCCAGCATTTT	CASSLRGQGQPQHF
TRBJ2-6	NA	few	TRBV15	TGTGCCACCAGCAGGGAGGACTCTGGGGCCAACGTCCTGACTTTC	CATSREDSGANVLTF
TRBJ1-1	NA	NA	TRBV11-2	TGTGCCAGCAGCCCTCGACGGGGAGCGAACACTGAAGCTTTCTTT	CASSPRRGANTEAFF
TRBJ2-1	TRBD2	NA	TRBV5-4	TGTGCCAGCAGCTTGAGGACTAGCGGTTATAATGAGCAGTTCTTC	CASSLRTSGYNEQFF
TRBJ2-3	NA	once	TRBV19	TGTGCCAGCAGTGAGACTAGTCGTAGGACAGATACGCAGTATTTT	CASSETSRRTDTQYF
TRBJ1-2	TRBD1	NA	TRBV29-1	TGCAGCGTTTCCAAGGACAGGGGGAGTGCCAGAGGTGGCTACACCTTC	CSVSKDRGSARGGYTF
TRBJ1-1	NA	NA	TRBV30	TGTGCCTGGAGTCGACAGGTGAGGGCTGAAGCTTTCTTT	CAWSRQVRAEAFF